This TCR beta chain originates from a study of blood T cells in healthy people across ages. This clonotype has more than one count but fewer than ten. V was cut by 6 bases and J by 2 bases, with 17 bases left in between. The length of the CDR3 is 16 residues. The germline gives CDR1 SGHRS, CDR2 YFSETQ. The second PCR ran about 6 to 12 cycles with a sample-barcoded 5' primer and J-beta primers. TCRdb processed the 5' RACE reads anew with MiXCR; each CDR3 protein has one entry. The repertoire has roughly 700,000 distinct CDR3 sequences, more than 20% of them found once; the top ten carry more than 7.5%. This same sample was also part of a study on T cells of mothers and their children.

V is TRBV5-1 and J is TRBJ2-2; tentatively, D is TRBD2 (6 bases). This clonotype originated in a boy aged 5-17 years in good health. Sequencing input: blood. Written as DNA, the CDR3 is TGCGCCAGCACCCCAAGGGCGGGGACCAACACCGGGGAGCTGTTTTTT. Translation: CASTPRAGTNTGELFF.